This T cell receptor (beta chain) was found in a study of T cell changes during pregnancy in multiple sclerosis. The CDR3 has 19 residues. Sequencing used immunoSEQ multiplex PCR; TCRdb keeps in-frame clones, though not all of them. The sample holds 37,000 or so clones, less than 95% seen once. Source: peripheral blood, taken in the third trimester of pregnancy. This TCR came from a female donor with multiple sclerosis, enrolled in a pregnancy study. V gene TRBV21-1 combines with J gene TRBJ1-5. TRBV21-1 is classified as a pseudogene. DNA for the CDR3: TGTGCCAGCAGTATGATCCTAGGAGTCGGAGCCTATAGCAATCAGCCCCAGCATTTT. This translates into CASSMILGVGAYSNQPQHF.